This T cell receptor beta chain originates from a study of T cells after yellow fever vaccination. TCRdb redid the calling of the 5' RACE reads with MiXCR, one entry per CDR3 protein. The table lists roughly 50,000 distinct CDR3 sequences, roughly 7% of them singletons, with around 28% in the top ten. This clonotype was seen many times. The CDR3 is made up of 15 amino acids. Trimming left V 0 bases short and J 3 bases short, with 10 bases between. CDR1 is SGDLS, CDR2 YYNGEE, per germline. The V and J genes are TRBV9 and TRBJ2-1; maybe TRBD2 (6 bases). The sample consisted of CD8+ T cells sorted from PBMCs, taken around 15 days after the first yellow fever vaccination. The clonotype comes from a man between 18 and 35 years old who received the YFV17D yellow fever vaccine. The CDR3 coding sequence is TGTGCCAGCAGCGTAGCGGCGGGATACTACAATGAGCAGTTCTTC. It codes for CASSVAAGYYNEQFF.